The clone carrying this TCR beta chain was seen at least ten times. Its antigen remains unidentified. Germline values: CDR1 LGHDT, CDR2 YNNKEL (reference sequence). The CDR3 sequence is 20 residues long. V was clipped by 3 bases and J by 4 bases, with 30 bases between them. This sample is part of a study of CD8 T cells in ankylosing spondylitis. Researchers built TCR beta libraries using quantitative 5'-RACE with molecular barcodes. TCRdb passed the 5' RACE reads through MiXCR, listing each CDR3 protein once. Of some 140,000 distinct CDR3 sequences listed, approximately 9.2% are singletons. Regarding the study as a whole: Disease-linked clones had a CD8+ phenotype and relatively low frequency in peripheral blood.

The sample consisted of synovial fluid, either unsorted or a sorted T cell fraction (not recorded which). The rearrangement joins TRBV3-1 to TRBJ1-2; tentatively, D is TRBD1 (5 bases). This sequence originates from a male donor with ankylosing spondylitis. The CDR3, as DNA: TGTGCCAGCAGCCATCGCCAGGGAACAGCCAAAGGCCCGCCGGCCTATGGCTACACCTTC. Protein product: CASSHRQGTAKGPPAYGYTF.